These 5 T cell receptor beta chains originate from one sample sequenced in a study of neurological immune-mediated disorders. TCRdb re-derived calls from the 5' RACE reads in MiXCR, one entry per CDR3 protein. The sample shows around 40,000 distinct CDR3 sequences, about 7% of them seen only once. The specimen sequenced was CD4+ T cells from blood. The receptors come from a man aged 50-60 years in good health.

This clonotype was picked up many times. This rearrangement joins TRBV7-2 to TRBJ2-7; 11 positions agree with TRBD1. From germline, CDR1 is SGHTA and CDR2 FQGNSA. The CDR3 spans 15 residues. With 5 bases clipped from V and 9 bases from J, the junction kept 12 bases outside the gene matches. CDR3 region: CASSEVGQGATRQYF. The CDR3 DNA sequence: TGTGCCAGCAGCGAAGTTGGACAGGGGGCCACCCGGCAGTACTTC.

This clonotype showed up many times. The chain links TRBV18 to TRBJ1-5; TRBD1 is a possible D gene (6 bases). Germline loops: CDR1 KGHSH, CDR2 LQKENI. There are 16 residues in the CDR3. V dropped 3 bases and J dropped 4 bases, with 16 bases sitting between them. The CDR3 bases are TGTGCCAGCTCACCCGGTGGTACAGGGCCAAATCAGCCCCAGCATTTT. This gives the protein CASSPGGTGPNQPQHF.

This sequence joins TRBV12-3 or TRBV12-4 and TRBJ2-5, with D unresolved. V lost 5 bases and J lost 5, with 3 bases in between. The CDR3 runs 10 residues. CDR3 coding DNA: TGTGCCAGCAGTCAGGAGACCCAGTACTTC. Protein: CASSQETQYF.

This clonotype was observed once. In this CDR3 the conserved last residue, phenylalanine or tryptophan, is missing, so a read error is likely. CDR3: CSASTETQYY. DNA for the CDR3: TGCAGTGCTTCTACAGAGACCCAGTACTAC. The chain couples TRBV20-1 to TRBJ2-5; D remains ambiguous. With 5 bases removed from V and 4 bases from J, the gap between germline ends came to 5 bases. CDR1 and CDR2 from the germline V gene are DFQATT and SNEGSKA (reference sequence). This CDR3 has 10 residues.

This clonotype was seen a handful of times. The CDR3 protein is CSARPPTSEQYF. The CDR3 coding sequence is TGCAGTGCTAGACCTCCTACTTCCGAGCAGTACTTC. V and J are TRBV20-1 and TRBJ2-7; D remains unclear. Germline lookup yields CDR1 DFQATT and CDR2 SNEGSKA (reference sequence). CDR3 length: 12 residues. V was pared by 2 bases and J by 6 bases, with 11 bases between.